This entry lists 10 T cell receptor beta chains sequenced from one sample in a study of read filtering for tumor transcriptome and immune sequencing. From about 400 ng of RNA, a library with molecular barcoded alpha/delta and beta/gamma adaptors was made. One entry per CDR3 protein, called by TCRdb with MiXCR from the reads. The sample comprises 100,000 to 150,000 distinct CDR3 sequences, under 15% of which are singletons, and approximately 10% rests with the top ten. The sequencing input was a population of CD138-negative cells sorted from bone marrow. The receptors shown here come from a donor older than 35 with multiple myeloma.

This clonotype was seen a few times. Just one base apart from a much larger clone, this may be a read error. The CDR3 coding sequence is TGTGCCAACAACGCCGGGACAGGGGTAAATGAGCAGTTCTTC. Amino acid sequence: CANNAGTGVNEQFF. This chain links TRBV7-9 with TRBJ2-1, with 10 bases matching TRBD1. Trimming removed 10 bases from V and 7 bases from J; junction bases left unmatched: 10. This CDR3 has 14 amino acids. Germline loops: CDR1 SEHNR, CDR2 FQNEAQ (reference sequence).

Comments on this clonotype: The junction and the germline gene differ at one end; a read error may be behind it. The CDR3 nucleotides read TGTGCCAGTAGTATATCGAGCTCCTACAATGGGCAGTTCTTC. This sequence encodes CASSISSSYNGQFF. The rearrangement joins TRBV19 to TRBJ2-1, with D hard to call. Germline values: CDR1 LNHDA, CDR2 SQIVND (reference sequence). CDR3 size: 14 residues.

This clonotype was counted ten times or more. The chain links TRBV19 to TRBJ1-5; D remains unclear. The CDR3 length is 14 residues. Germline V gene data show CDR1 as LNHDA and CDR2 as SQIVND (reference sequence). The germline V and J ends were trimmed by 3 bases and 3 bases, with 9 bases remaining between them. The CDR3 bases are TGTGCCAGTAGTATTGCGACCCCCAATCAGCCCCAGCATTTT. Translation: CASSIATPNQPQHF.

This clonotype was counted ten times or more. The chain combines TRBV9 with TRBJ2-1; D is ambiguous. V lost 4 bases, J lost 4 bases, and 21 bases lay in between. This CDR3 comprises 17 residues. CDR1 and CDR2 (germline): SGDLS, YYNGEE. CDR3 residues: CASSSRWAPQDYNEQFF. CDR3 in DNA: TGTGCCAGCAGCTCGCGCTGGGCGCCCCAGGATTACAATGAGCAGTTCTTC.

The V call is TRBV5-1, the J call TRBJ2-2, with D perhaps being TRBD1 or TRBD2 (5 bases each). This CDR3 contains 16 residues. Germline-derived CDR1 and CDR2 are SGHRS and YFSETQ. V was shortened by 0 bases and J by 1 base, with 10 bases between the two germline ends. This CDR3 is CASSLVEGRNTGELFF. As DNA, the CDR3 is TGCGCCAGCAGCTTGGTCGAGGGGAGGAACACCGGGGAGCTGTTTTTT.

This chain joins TRBV7-8 and TRBJ2-2, with a tentative D call TRBD2 (7 bases). Per germline, CDR1 SGHVS and CDR2 FQNEAQ. Deletions cut 8 bases from V and 7 bases from J, with 14 bases between. The CDR3 spans 13 residues. In DNA form, the CDR3 reads TGTGCCAGCGGGGGGGCAGGGATCGGGGAGCTGTTTTTT. It is translated as CASGGAGIGELFF.

This clonotype was observed at least ten times. This chain uses TRBV7-8 with TRBJ2-3; 8 nucleotides line up with TRBD2. This CDR3 has 14 residues. Germline V lookup: CDR1 SGHVS, CDR2 FQNEAQ. V gave up 7 bases and J gave up 6 bases; unmatched junction bases: 9. The CDR3 reads CASTSGLVSDTQYF. CDR3 bases: TGTGCCAGCACCTCGGGACTAGTCTCTGATACGCAGTATTTT.

The chain is built from TRBV7-9 and TRBJ1-1; D is ambiguous. Trimming left V 1 base short and J 10 bases short, with 10 bases between. Germline V lookup: CDR1 SEHNR, CDR2 FQNEAQ (reference sequence). The CDR3 loop spans 12 amino acids. DNA for the CDR3: TGTGCCAGCAGCTTAGAGTTAGGCGTAGCTTTCTTT. It translates to CASSLELGVAFF.

This clonotype was counted many times. The rearrangement links TRBV29-1 to TRBJ1-1; no firm D call. Trimming removed 5 bases from V and 2 bases from J, with 18 bases in between. The CDR3 loop spans 15 amino acids. Germline V CDR1 and CDR2: SQVTM, ANQGSEA. The CDR3 spells CSVRSSGRPNTEAFF. The CDR3 DNA is TGCAGCGTTCGGTCGTCGGGCAGACCAAACACTGAAGCTTTCTTT.

The table lists this clonotype with many counts. The chain couples TRBV20-1 to TRBJ1-1; no clear D. Between the trimmed V and J ends, which lost 3 bases and 0 bases, there was a span of 5 bases. Germline CDR1 is DFQATT and CDR2 is SNEGSKA (reference sequence). This CDR3 is 12 amino acids long. CDR3 nucleotide sequence: TGCAGTGCTAGTCATGTGAACACTGAAGCTTTCTTT. As protein: CSASHVNTEAFF.